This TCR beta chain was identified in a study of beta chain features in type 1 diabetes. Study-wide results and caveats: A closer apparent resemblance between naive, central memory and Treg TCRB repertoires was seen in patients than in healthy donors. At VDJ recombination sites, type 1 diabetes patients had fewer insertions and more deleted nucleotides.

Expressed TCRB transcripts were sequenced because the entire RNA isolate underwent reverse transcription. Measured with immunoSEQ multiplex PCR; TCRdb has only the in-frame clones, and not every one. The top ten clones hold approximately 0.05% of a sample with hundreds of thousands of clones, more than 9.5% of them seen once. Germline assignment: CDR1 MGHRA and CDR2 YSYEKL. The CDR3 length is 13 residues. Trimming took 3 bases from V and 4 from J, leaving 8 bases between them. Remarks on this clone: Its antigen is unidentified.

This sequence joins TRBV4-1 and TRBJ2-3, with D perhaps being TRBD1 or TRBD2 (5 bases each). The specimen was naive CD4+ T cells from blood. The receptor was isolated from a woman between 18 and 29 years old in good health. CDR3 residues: CASSQVGADTQYF. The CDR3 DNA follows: TGCGCCAGCAGCCAGGTGGGGGCAGATACGCAGTATTTT.